This T cell receptor beta chain came from a study of T-cell reconstitution after alpha-beta-depleted transplantation in children. This clonotype occurred a few times. Trimming pared 0 bases from V and 1 base from J, leaving 16 bases between. The CDR3 runs to 17 residues. Looked up from germline, CDR1 is SGHVS and CDR2 is FQNEAQ. As it was prepared, the TCRbeta library received unique molecular identifiers. From the PCR reads, TCRdb called clonotypes with MiXCR, one entry per CDR3 protein. The data hold hundreds of thousands of distinct CDR3 sequences, with about 16% observed a single time. The TCR comes from a male patient aged 2 to 9 who had a stem cell transplant for acute lymphoblastic leukemia, so the T cells may come from the graft donor. The chain joins TRBV7-8 to TRBJ2-7, with TRBD1 as a possible D gene (5 bases). Sequences were derived from PBMCs, mostly from graft donor cells, sampled 360 days after TCRalphabeta/CD19-depleted stem cell transplant. CDR3 sequence reads: CASSLALSTVASYEQYF. DNA for the CDR3: TGTGCCAGCAGCTTAGCCCTTTCGACAGTCGCTTCCTACGAGCAGTACTTC.